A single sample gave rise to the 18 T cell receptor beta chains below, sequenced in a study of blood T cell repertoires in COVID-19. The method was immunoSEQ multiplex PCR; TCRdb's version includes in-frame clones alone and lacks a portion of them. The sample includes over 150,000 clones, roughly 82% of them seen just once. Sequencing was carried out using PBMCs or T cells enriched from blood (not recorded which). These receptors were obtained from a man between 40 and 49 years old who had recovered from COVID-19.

The CDR3 is CASSPAGSGTDTQYF. For the CDR3, the DNA is TGTGCCAGCTCACCCGCCGGGAGCGGCACAGATACGCAGTATTTT. The chain employs TRBV18 and TRBJ2-3; possibly TRBD2 for D (6 bases). Trimming stripped 3 bases from V and 1 base from J, with 11 bases between. The CDR3 covers 15 residues. CDR1 and CDR2 (germline): KGHSH, LQKENI.

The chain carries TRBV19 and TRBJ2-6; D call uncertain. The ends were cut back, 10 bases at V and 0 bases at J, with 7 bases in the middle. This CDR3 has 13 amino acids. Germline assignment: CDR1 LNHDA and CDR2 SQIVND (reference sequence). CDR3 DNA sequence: TGTGCCACTAAGATCTCTGGGGCCAACGTCCTGACTTTC. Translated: CATKISGANVLTF.

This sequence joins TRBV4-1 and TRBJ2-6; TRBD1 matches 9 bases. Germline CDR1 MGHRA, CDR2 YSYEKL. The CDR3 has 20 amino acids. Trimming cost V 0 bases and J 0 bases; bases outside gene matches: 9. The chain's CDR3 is CASSQDTFRTGVSGANVLTF. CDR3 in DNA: TGCGCCAGCAGCCAAGATACCTTCCGGACAGGGGTCTCTGGGGCCAACGTCCTGACTTTC.

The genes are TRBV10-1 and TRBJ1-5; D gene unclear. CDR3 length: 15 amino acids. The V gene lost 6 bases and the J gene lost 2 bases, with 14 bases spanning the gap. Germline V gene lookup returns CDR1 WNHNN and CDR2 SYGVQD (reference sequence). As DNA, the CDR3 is TGCGCCAGCAGGCTGGCAGGTGCCCGCAATCAGCCCCAGCATTTT. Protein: CASRLAGARNQPQHF.

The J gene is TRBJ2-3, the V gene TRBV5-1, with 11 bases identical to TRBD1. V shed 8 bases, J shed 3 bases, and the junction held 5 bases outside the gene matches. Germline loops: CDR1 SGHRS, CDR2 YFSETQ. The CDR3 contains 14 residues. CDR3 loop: CASNRDRGTDTQYF. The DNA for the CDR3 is TGCGCCAGTAACCGGGACAGGGGGACAGATACGCAGTATTTT.

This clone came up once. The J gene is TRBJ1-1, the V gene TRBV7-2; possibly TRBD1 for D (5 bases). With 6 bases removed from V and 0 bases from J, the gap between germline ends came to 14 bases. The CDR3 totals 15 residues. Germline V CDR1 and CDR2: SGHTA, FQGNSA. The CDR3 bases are TGTGCCAGCAGGGCACAAGGGGCGGTGAACACTGAAGCTTTCTTT. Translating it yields CASRAQGAVNTEAFF.

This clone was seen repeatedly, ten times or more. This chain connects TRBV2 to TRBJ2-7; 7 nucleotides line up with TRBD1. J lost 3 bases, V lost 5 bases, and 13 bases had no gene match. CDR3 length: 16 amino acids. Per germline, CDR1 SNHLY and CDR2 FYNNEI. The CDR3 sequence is CASSYGTATVDYEQYV. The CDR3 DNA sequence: TGTGCCAGCAGTTACGGGACAGCAACCGTCGACTACGAGCAGTACGTC.

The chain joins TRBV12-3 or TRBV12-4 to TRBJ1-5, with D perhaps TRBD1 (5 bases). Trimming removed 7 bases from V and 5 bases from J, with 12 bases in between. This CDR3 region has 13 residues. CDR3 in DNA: TGTGCCAGCATAAACAGGTGGGATCAGCCCCAGCATTTT. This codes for CASINRWDQPQHF.

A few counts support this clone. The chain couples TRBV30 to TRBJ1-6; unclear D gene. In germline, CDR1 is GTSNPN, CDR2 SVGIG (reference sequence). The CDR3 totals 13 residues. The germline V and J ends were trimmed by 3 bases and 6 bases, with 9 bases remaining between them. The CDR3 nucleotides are TGTGCCTGGAGGGTAGATTTTAATTCACCCCTCCACTTT. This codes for CAWRVDFNSPLHF.

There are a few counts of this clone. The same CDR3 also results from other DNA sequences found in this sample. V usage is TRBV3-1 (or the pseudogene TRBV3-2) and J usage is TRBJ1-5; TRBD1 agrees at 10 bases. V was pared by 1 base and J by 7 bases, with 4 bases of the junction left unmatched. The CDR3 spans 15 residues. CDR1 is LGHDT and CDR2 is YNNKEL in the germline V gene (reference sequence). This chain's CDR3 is CASSQGTGGGQPQHF. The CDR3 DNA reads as TGTGCCAGCAGCCAAGGGACAGGGGGGGGCCAGCCCCAGCATTTT.

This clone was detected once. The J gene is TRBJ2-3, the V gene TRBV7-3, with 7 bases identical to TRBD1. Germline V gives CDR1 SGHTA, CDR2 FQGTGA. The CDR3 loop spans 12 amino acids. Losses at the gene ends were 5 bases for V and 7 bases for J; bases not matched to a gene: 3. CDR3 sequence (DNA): TGTGCCAGCAGCCCGGGACAGAATACGCAGTATTTT. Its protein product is CASSPGQNTQYF.

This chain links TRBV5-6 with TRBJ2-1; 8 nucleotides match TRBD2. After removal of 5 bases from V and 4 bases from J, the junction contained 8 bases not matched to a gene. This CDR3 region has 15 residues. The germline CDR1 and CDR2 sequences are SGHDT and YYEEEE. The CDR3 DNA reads TGTGCCAGCAGTATTAGCGGGAAACAATACAATGAGCAGTTCTTC. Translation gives CASSISGKQYNEQFF. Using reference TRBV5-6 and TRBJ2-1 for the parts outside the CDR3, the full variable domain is DAGVTQSPTHLIKTRGQQVTLRCSPKSGHDTVSWYQQALGQGPQFIFQYYEEEERQRGNFPDRFSGHQFPNYSSELNVNALLLGDSALYLCASSISGKQYNEQFFGPGTRLTVL.

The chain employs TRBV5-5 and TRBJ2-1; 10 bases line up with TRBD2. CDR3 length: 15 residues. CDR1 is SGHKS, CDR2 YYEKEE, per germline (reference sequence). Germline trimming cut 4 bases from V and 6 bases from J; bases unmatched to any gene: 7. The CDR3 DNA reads TGTGCCAGCAGCCTAGCGGGAGAAGTAGTCAATGAGCAGTTCTTC. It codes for CASSLAGEVVNEQFF.

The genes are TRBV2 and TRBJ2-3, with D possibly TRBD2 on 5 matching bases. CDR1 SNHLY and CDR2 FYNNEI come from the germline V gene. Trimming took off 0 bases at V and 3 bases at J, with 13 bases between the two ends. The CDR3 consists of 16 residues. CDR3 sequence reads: CASSEAEEVGTDTQYF. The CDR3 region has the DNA TGTGCCAGCAGTGAAGCGGAGGAAGTCGGGACAGATACGCAGTATTTT.

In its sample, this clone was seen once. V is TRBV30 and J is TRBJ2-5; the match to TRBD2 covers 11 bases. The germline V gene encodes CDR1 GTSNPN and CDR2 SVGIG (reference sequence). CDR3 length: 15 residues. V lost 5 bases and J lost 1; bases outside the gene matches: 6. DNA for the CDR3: TGTGCCTGGGGGGAGGGACTAGCGGCCCAAGAGACCCAGTACTTC. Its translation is CAWGEGLAAQETQYF.

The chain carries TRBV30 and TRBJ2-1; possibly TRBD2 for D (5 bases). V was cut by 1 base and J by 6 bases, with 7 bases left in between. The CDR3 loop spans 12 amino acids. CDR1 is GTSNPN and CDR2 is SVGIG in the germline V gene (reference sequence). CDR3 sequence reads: CAWSGTGNEQFF. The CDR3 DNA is TGTGCCTGGAGTGGGACTGGCAATGAGCAGTTCTTC.

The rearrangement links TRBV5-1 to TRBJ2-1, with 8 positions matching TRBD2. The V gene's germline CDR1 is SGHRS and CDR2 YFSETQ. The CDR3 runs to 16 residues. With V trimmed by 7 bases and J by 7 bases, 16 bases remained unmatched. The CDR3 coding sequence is TGCGCCAGCGCCGAGCAGGGAGCGGGAGCCGGGAATGAGCAGTTCTTC. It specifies CASAEQGAGAGNEQFF.

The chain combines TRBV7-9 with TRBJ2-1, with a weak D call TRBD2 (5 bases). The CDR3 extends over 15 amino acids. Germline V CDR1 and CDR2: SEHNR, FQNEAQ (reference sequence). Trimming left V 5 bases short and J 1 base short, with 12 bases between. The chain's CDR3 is CASSEPDFSYNEQFF. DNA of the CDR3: TGTGCCAGCAGCGAGCCGGACTTTTCCTACAATGAGCAGTTCTTC.